This entry lists 24 T cell receptor beta chains sequenced from one sample in a study of cytomegalovirus exposure and HLA in healthy donors. PCR used 60 Vbeta primers and 13 Jbeta primers. Produced via immunoSEQ multiplex PCR; TCRdb's table is partial and in-frame only. This sample has about 200,000 clones, with around 88% found just once. Sequencing input: PBMCs. These receptor sequences come from a man in his forties or fifties in good health and CMV-seropositive.

Here the CDR3 reads CASSRAGTSGFGDTQYF. CDR3 coding DNA: TGTGCCAGCAGCCGAGCCGGGACTAGCGGGTTTGGAGATACGCAGTATTTT. The chain is built from TRBV14 and TRBJ2-3, with TRBD2 identical over 12 bases. Unmatched junction bases numbered 10, after V lost 4 bases and J lost 5 bases. The length of the CDR3 is 17 residues. Germline CDR1 is SGHDN and CDR2 is FVKESK.

There are a few counts of this clone. In nucleotides, the CDR3 is TGTGCCAGCAACAAACCGGGACAGGGCTACAATGAGCAGTTCTTC. It yields the protein CASNKPGQGYNEQFF. The V call is TRBV5-6, the J call TRBJ2-1, with TRBD1 matching over 9 bases. V was clipped by 6 bases and J by 3 bases; unmatched bases: 7. CDR1 and CDR2 (germline): SGHDT, YYEEEE. The CDR3 has 15 amino acids.

The CDR3 DNA is TGTGCCAGCAGCAAAGAGAAGTCAGAGACCCAGTACTTC. Translating it yields CASSKEKSETQYF. This chain connects TRBV2 to TRBJ2-5, with D unclear. Trimming removed 6 bases from V and 4 bases from J, with 12 bases in between. Germline lookup yields CDR1 SNHLY and CDR2 FYNNEI. This CDR3 has 13 residues.

This sequence joins TRBV6-6 and TRBJ2-7; the D is unclear. V dropped 4 bases and J dropped 2 bases, with 6 bases sitting between them. The CDR3 is made up of 12 amino acids. Per the germline V gene, CDR1 is MNHNY and CDR2 is SVGAGI (reference sequence). The CDR3 spells CASSFGTYEQYF. CDR3 DNA: TGTGCCAGCAGTTTCGGTACCTACGAGCAGTACTTC.

As regards this clone: Other DNA sequences within the sample encode an identical CDR3. V and J are TRBV5-4 and TRBJ1-5; 8 positions agree with TRBD1. Germline V gene lookup returns CDR1 SGHNT and CDR2 YYREEE (reference sequence). The CDR3 is 13 amino acids. Trimming removed 4 bases from V and 7 bases from J; junction bases left unmatched: 4. CDR3 loop: CASSRQGTQPQHF. For the CDR3, the DNA is TGTGCCAGCAGCAGACAGGGGACCCAGCCCCAGCATTTT.

The chain couples TRBV4-2 to TRBJ1-1; TRBD1 is a possible D gene (6 bases). Germline V CDR1 and CDR2: LGHNA, YNFKEQ. Trimming shortened V by 1 base and J by 1 base, and 13 bases separated the two germline ends. The CDR3 is made up of 16 amino acids. Here the CDR3 reads CASSQVTGLRNTEAFF. In DNA, the CDR3 is TGTGCCAGCAGCCAAGTTACAGGGCTTAGGAACACTGAAGCTTTCTTT.

The rearrangement joins TRBV5-4 to TRBJ2-7; TRBD1 agrees at 8 bases. V dropped 4 bases and J dropped 4; count of bases not matched to a gene: 7. Germline-derived CDR1 and CDR2 are SGHNT and YYREEE (reference sequence). This CDR3 region has 14 residues. Here the CDR3 reads CASSRQGMRYEQYF. CDR3 in DNA: TGTGCCAGCAGCCGACAGGGGATGAGGTACGAGCAGTACTTC.

Written as DNA, the CDR3 is TGTGCTAGTGGTTTGGCCGATCAGCCCCAGCATTTT. It is translated as CASGLADQPQHF. This chain links TRBV12-5 with TRBJ1-5; D ambiguous. The V end was cut by 1 base, the J end by 5 bases, with 3 bases between. Germline V CDR1 and CDR2: LGHNT, FRNRAP. The CDR3 has 12 residues.

This clone was seen ten or more times. The CDR3 nucleotides read TGTGCCAGCAGTGAAGAAATGAGCGGCTACACCTTC. It codes for CASSEEMSGYTF. This chain links TRBV6-1 with TRBJ1-2; D is undetermined. Trimming shortened V by 1 base and J by 8 bases, and 8 bases separated the two germline ends. Germline CDR1 and CDR2: MNHNS and SASEGT. This CDR3 is built from 12 residues.

V gene TRBV5-6 combines with J gene TRBJ1-3, with 7 bases fitting TRBD1. V trimming: 5 bases; J trimming: 1 base; junction bases outside the gene matches: 12. Germline V gene lookup returns CDR1 SGHDT and CDR2 YYEEEE. The CDR3 has 17 amino acids. CDR3 protein: CASSPWVGGASGNTIYF. The CDR3, as DNA: TGTGCCAGCAGTCCTTGGGTAGGGGGCGCGTCTGGAAACACCATATATTTT.

Only a few counts were recorded for this clone. V gene TRBV18 combines with J gene TRBJ2-7, with unresolved D. Trimming removed 6 bases from V and 2 bases from J, with 11 bases in between. Germline-derived CDR1 and CDR2 are KGHSH and LQKENI. The CDR3 length is 13 residues. The CDR3 DNA reads TGTGCCAGCTCGTCCGGTCCGACCTACGAGCAGTACTTC. Residues: CASSSGPTYEQYF.

J is TRBJ2-7 and V is TRBV7-6; 7 bases are shared with TRBD2. The CDR3 is 17 amino acids. Germline V CDR1 and CDR2: SGHVS, FNYEAQ. J gave up 0 bases and V 5 bases, and 13 bases lay outside the gene matches. CDR3 amino acids: CASSPFGLGKSSYEQYF. As DNA, the CDR3 is TGTGCCAGCAGCCCCTTCGGACTAGGCAAGAGCTCCTACGAGCAGTACTTC.

CDR3 in amino acids: CASTSDGEQFF. CDR3 nucleotides: TGTGCCAGCACAAGCGACGGTGAGCAGTTCTTC. This chain uses TRBV7-8 with TRBJ2-1; D gene ambiguous. CDR1 is SGHVS and CDR2 is FQNEAQ in the germline V gene. Trimming took 7 bases from V and 9 from J, leaving 10 bases between them. The CDR3 runs to 11 residues.

The V call is TRBV5-4, the J call TRBJ1-3; possibly TRBD1 for D (6 bases). The CDR3 extends over 15 amino acids. The germline V gene has CDR1 SGHNT and CDR2 YYREEE (reference sequence). Between the trimmed V and J ends, which lost 3 bases and 0 bases, there was a span of 10 bases. The CDR3: CASSYGTLSGNTIYF. DNA for the CDR3: TGTGCCAGCAGCTACGGGACACTCTCTGGAAACACCATATATTTT.

The chain has TRBV28 and TRBJ2-1, with 7 positions matching TRBD1. V was pared by 8 bases and J by 4 bases, with 5 bases of the junction left unmatched. The CDR3 has 13 amino acids. Germline V gene data show CDR1 as MDHEN and CDR2 as SYDVKM. The CDR3: CASATGVYNEQFF. The CDR3 nucleotides read TGTGCCAGCGCAACAGGGGTTTACAATGAGCAGTTCTTC.

The CDR3 region is CASSLDRKGFAEAFF. The CDR3 DNA is TGCGCCAGCAGCCTTGACAGGAAGGGGTTCGCTGAAGCTTTCTTT. V usage is TRBV4-3 and J usage is TRBJ1-1, with a tentative D call TRBD1 (6 bases). Looked up from germline, CDR1 is LGHNA and CDR2 is YSLEER. This CDR3 is 15 amino acids long. V gave up 4 bases and J gave up 6 bases, with 18 bases separating them.

The chain recombines TRBV27 with TRBJ2-5; TRBD2 agrees at 9 bases. The J call may be incorrect, as the DNA end agrees better with TRBJ2-7. This CDR3 region has 14 residues. Germline V gene sequence: CDR1 MNHEY, CDR2 SMNVEV (reference sequence). The chain's CDR3 is CASRDSGRIHEQYF. Written as DNA, the CDR3 is TGTGCCAGCAGGGATAGCGGGAGAATCCACGAGCAGTACTTC.

This clone was seen only once. The chain couples TRBV5-1 to TRBJ1-1; 7 bases fit TRBD1. Germline CDR1 reads SGHRS; CDR2 reads YFSETQ. The CDR3 is 15 amino acids. V lost 5 bases to trimming and J lost 5 bases; unmatched junction nucleotides: 12. CDR3 sequence: CASRGGGGAGTEAFF. The DNA of the CDR3 is TGCGCCAGCAGGGGAGGAGGGGGCGCGGGAACTGAAGCTTTCTTT.

The rearrangement joins TRBV18 to TRBJ1-1; TRBD1 matches at 10 bases. CDR1 is KGHSH and CDR2 is LQKENI in the germline V gene. After removal of 3 bases from V and 12 bases from J, the junction contained 10 bases not matched to a gene. This CDR3 spans 14 amino acids. CDR3 amino acids: CASSPPGTGANSFF. The CDR3 bases are TGTGCCAGCTCACCCCCCGGGACAGGGGCAAATTCTTTCTTT.

The chain employs TRBV7-3 and TRBJ2-3, with 16 bases fitting TRBD2. In germline, CDR1 is SGHTA, CDR2 FQGTGA. There are 18 residues in the CDR3. The J segment lost 6 bases and the V segment lost 4 bases, leaving 10 bases of the junction unmatched. CDR3 DNA: TGTGCCAGCAGCTCGGAGGGACTAGCGGGAGGGGGAGGCGATACGCAGTATTTT. Protein sequence: CASSSEGLAGGGGDTQYF.

The genes are TRBV29-1 and TRBJ1-1, with D possibly being TRBD1 (5 bases). Germline lookup yields CDR1 SQVTM and CDR2 ANQGSEA. The CDR3 totals 13 residues. V lost 7 bases, J lost 5 bases, and 17 bases lay in between. The CDR3 DNA follows: TGCAGCGCCCCTGGGCAGGGAATGACTGAAGCTTTCTTT. Translated, it gives CSAPGQGMTEAFF. The whole variable domain, remainder taken from reference TRBV29-1 and TRBJ1-1, is SAVISQKPSRDICQRGTSLTIQCQVDSQVTMMFWYRQQPGQSLTLIATANQGSEATYESGFVIDKFPISRPNLTFSTLTVSNMSPEDSSIYLCSAPGQGMTEAFFGQGTRLTVV.

There are a few counts of this clone. V and J are TRBV4-1 and TRBJ1-1; D ambiguous. Deletions cut 0 bases from V and 4 bases from J, with 12 bases between. Germline V lookup: CDR1 MGHRA, CDR2 YSYEKL. The CDR3 length is 15 residues. The CDR3 DNA reads as TGCGCCAGCAGCCAAGATTCCCTCAGGCTCACTGAAGCTTTCTTT. Translating gives CASSQDSLRLTEAFF.

V is TRBV7-9 and J is TRBJ2-7; maybe TRBD2 (5 bases). CDR1 is SEHNR, CDR2 FQNEAQ, per germline (reference sequence). The CDR3 is 11 residues long. V lost 5 bases and J 6 bases, leaving 8 bases between the germline ends. The CDR3 spells CASSPGIEQYF. The CDR3 DNA is TGTGCCAGCAGCCCCGGGATCGAGCAGTACTTC.

This chain connects TRBV5-5 to TRBJ1-5, with D unclear. CDR1 is SGHKS and CDR2 is YYEKEE in the germline V gene (reference sequence). The CDR3 is 15 residues long. Between the trimmed V and J ends, which lost 0 bases and 4 bases, there was a span of 11 bases. CDR3 sequence (DNA): TGTGCCAGCAGCTTGGGGGTACGAGGTAATCAGCCCCAGCATTTT. Residues: CASSLGVRGNQPQHF.